The 8 T cell receptor beta chains given below trace back to one sample, sequenced in a study of response to subunit inactivated influenza vaccine. TCRdb redid the calling of the RT-PCR reads with MiXCR, one entry per CDR3 protein. The table shows 650,000 to 700,000 distinct CDR3 sequences, with more than 15% occurring only once. Sequenced material: PBMCs from blood, taken roughly 13 days after vaccination. The receptors stem from a man aged 45-65 years who received an inactivated influenza vaccine.

This clonotype has just a few counts. The V gene is TRBV11-2, the J gene TRBJ2-7; 7 bases fit TRBD2. In germline, CDR1 is SGHAT, CDR2 FQNNGV. The CDR3 contains 15 residues. The ends lost 2 bases at V and 5 bases at J; junction bases unmatched: 9. DNA for the CDR3: TGTGCCAGCAGCTTAATGATAGGGAGGGGCCACGAGCAGTACTTC. Its translation is CASSLMIGRGHEQYF.

In this sample, this clonotype turned up a few times. The genes are TRBV10-3 and TRBJ2-5; D assignment may be TRBD1 or TRBD2 (5 bases each). The CDR3 extends over 16 amino acids. Trimming stripped 7 bases from V and 2 bases from J, with 20 bases between. CDR1 and CDR2 from the germline V gene are ENHRY and SYGVKD. The DNA of the CDR3 is TGTGCCATCAAAGGGGAACCGGGACGGAGACAAGAGACCCAGTACTTC. Translation: CAIKGEPGRRQETQYF.

This clonotype has only a few counts. This chain uses TRBV14 with TRBJ2-7; D is ambiguous. This CDR3 has 13 residues. Looked up from germline, CDR1 is SGHDN and CDR2 is FVKESK. Trimming shortened V by 1 base and J by 3 bases, and 7 bases separated the two germline ends. The CDR3: CASSQARHYEQYF. Written as DNA, the CDR3 is TGTGCCAGCAGCCAAGCCCGGCACTACGAGCAGTACTTC.

The V gene is TRBV12-3 or TRBV12-4, the J gene TRBJ2-7; a possible D gene is TRBD1 (5 bases). The CDR3 covers 13 residues. Trimming pared 2 bases from V and 6 bases from J, leaving 11 bases between. This CDR3 reads CASSLQGLAEQYF. DNA for the CDR3: TGTGCCAGCAGTTTACAGGGTCTTGCCGAGCAGTACTTC.

This clonotype was observed a few times. The chain has TRBV6-2 or TRBV6-3 and TRBJ2-3; a weak D match, TRBD2 (5 bases). Trimming took 6 bases from V and 7 from J, leaving 14 bases between them. The CDR3 totals 13 residues. CDR1 and CDR2 from the germline V gene are MNHEY and SVGEGT. The CDR3 DNA sequence: TGTGCCAGCAGACTGCCCGGGGAGAATACGCAGTATTTT. Translated: CASRLPGENTQYF.

V and J are TRBV7-9 and TRBJ1-1; D unresolved. Trimming pared 4 bases from V and 4 bases from J, leaving 10 bases between. Germline CDR1 reads SEHNR; CDR2 reads FQNEAQ (reference sequence). The length of the CDR3 is 13 residues. The CDR3 DNA is TGTGCCAGCAGCTCGGGCGCCATCACTGAAGCTTTCTTT. This sequence encodes CASSSGAITEAFF.

This clonotype was detected a few times. The J gene is TRBJ1-5, the V gene TRBV11-2; 7 nucleotides align to TRBD1. CDR3 size: 14 residues. Germline V CDR1 and CDR2: SGHAT, FQNNGV. V lost 3 bases, J lost 7 bases, and 6 bases stayed unmatched. CDR3 sequence (DNA): TGTGCCAGCAGCTTGACAGGGAGCCTGCAGCCCCAGCATTTT. As protein: CASSLTGSLQPQHF.

The chain carries TRBV20-1 and TRBJ1-4; 7 bases are a match to TRBD1. CDR3 length equals 15 residues. Looked up from germline, CDR1 is DFQATT and CDR2 is SNEGSKA (reference sequence). V was clipped by 0 bases and J by 3 bases; unmatched bases: 4. In DNA, the CDR3 is TGCAGTGCTAGAGAACGACAGGGCCCTAATGAAAAACTGTTTTTT. Its translation is CSARERQGPNEKLFF.